This TCR beta chain comes out of a study of blood T cell repertoires in COVID-19 (dated by TCRdb to between 2020 and 2021). Some background on the complete study: Samples from collaborators originated in the United States, Italy and Spain and spanned both the acute and convalescent phases of COVID-19. The material from the prospective study consisted of cDNA or gDNA derived from T cells, B-cell-depleted T cells, or PBMCs. Deeply sampled blood TCRbeta repertoires from subjects exposed to, actively infected with, or recovered from COVID-19 were included in the dataset. A freely available public database, intended as a resource for researchers studying the immune response to SARS-CoV-2, is where the repertoires were released. Samples were obtained from the ongoing ImmuneRACE study (first 160 participants) and from roughly 1,300 subjects provided by 6 global collaborators. Nearly every sample came with metadata listing a de-identified subject ID, COVID-19 status, age in years and sex. HLA class I and class II types, where available, came from metadata supplied by the sample provider rather than from assay-based typing. What the authors observed across the whole study: Clinical and demographic metadata were provided uncurated, with the amount varying by source and participant.

The immunoSEQ Assay, a bias-controlled multiplex PCR, was used to amplify TCRbeta CDR3 regions from genomic DNA. In the source study's methods: The number of nucleated cells in each sample was estimated by amplification of reference gene primers within the assay. To quantify the absolute abundance of each unique TCRbeta CDR3 rearrangement, sequence reads were collapsed and filtered. For each sample, productive Simpson clonality was calculated by taking the square root of Simpson's diversity index across productive rearrangements. Sourced from immuneACCESS, this table was stored by TCRdb with only in-frame sequences that have V and J called. A share of the clones is absent; for the studies checked, an unresolved V gene accounts for under half, and the remainder has no known explanation. V, J and clone size reflect that table, while D and trimming were determined from the DNA. In all, the sample holds 150,000 to 200,000 clones, and roughly 80% of those were seen once. Together, the top ten hold under 5.5% of the sample.

CDR3 length: 13 amino acids, cysteine to phenylalanine. Only the CDR3 part of the read is kept: 39 bases, read in frame from the first base. Ends trimmed: V by 5 bases, J by 9 bases; bases unmatched to a gene: 9. According to the germline V gene (reference sequence), CDR1 reads SEHNR and CDR2 reads FQNEAQ. With regard to this clone: Its antigen is currently not known. No much larger clone exists at a distance of one base, and base qualities are not known.

Whole blood was collected in K2EDTA tubes by collaborating institutions according to the institutions' own protocols. For TCRbeta analysis, collaborators shipped samples as frozen whole blood, isolated PBMCs, or DNA extracted from either of those sample types. The receptor comes from a woman aged 25 to 45 with acute or convalescent COVID-19. The V gene is TRBV7-9 and the J gene is TRBJ1-1, with 7 bases matching TRBD1. The specimen sequenced was peripheral blood. The CDR3 region: CASSEKGAWQAFF. The nucleotide sequence is given as TGTGCCAGCAGCGAAAAGGGGGCTTGGCAAGCTTTCTTT.